This is a list of T cell receptor beta chains from one sample in a study of T cell changes during pregnancy in multiple sclerosis. TCRdb's copy holds only in-frame clones and misses some; the assay was immunoSEQ multiplex PCR. The repertoire holds around 80,000 clones, about 92% seen once, with almost 1.5% in the top ten. Sequences were derived from peripheral blood, sampled before pregnancy. Every receptor here comes from a female donor with multiple sclerosis, enrolled in a pregnancy study. The CDR3 runs from the conserved cysteine through the conserved F or W. The D gene is left open where the match is weak. Clone size appears in some rows only: once, few, many, or a class for an expanded clone.

clone_size	v_call	d_call	j_call	cdr3_aa	cdr3_nt
NA	TRBV6-4	NA	TRBJ2-1	CASSDGGAEYNEQFF	TGTGCCAGCAGTGACGGAGGGGCTGAATACAATGAGCAGTTCTTC
NA	TRBV2	TRBD2	TRBJ2-2	CASKTDLGSGGSGELFF	TGTGCCAGCAAGACGGATTTAGGTAGCGGGGGTTCCGGGGAGCTGTTTTTT
NA	TRBV6-6	TRBD1	TRBJ1-2	CAATTGERFGYTF	TGTGCCGCAACGACAGGGGAACGTTTTGGCTACACCTTC
NA	TRBV10-3	NA	TRBJ2-7	CAIRSSGSYEQYF	TGTGCCATCAGGTCCAGCGGCTCCTACGAGCAGTACTTC
NA	TRBV19	TRBD1	TRBJ1-6	CASRGQGFTSPLHF	TGTGCCAGTAGGGGACAGGGGTTTACTTCACCCCTCCACTTT
NA	TRBV14	NA	TRBJ1-3	CASSQGSGNTIYF	TGTGCCAGCAGCCAAGGGTCAGGTAACACCATATATTTT
once	TRBV5-4	TRBD2	TRBJ2-3	CASSLARRGGDTQYF	TGTGCCAGCAGCTTGGCTCGGCGGGGGGGAGATACGCAGTATTTT
NA	TRBV4-2	TRBD1	TRBJ1-5	CASSQARDRGGQPQHF	TGTGCCAGCAGCCAGGCCCGGGACAGGGGTGGGCAGCCCCAGCATTTT
once	TRBV5-6	TRBD1	TRBJ1-4	CASSSDRGQTVELFF	TGTGCCAGCAGCTCCGACAGGGGGCAGACGGTGGAACTGTTTTTT
NA	TRBV9	NA	TRBJ1-1	CASSVDEGNTEAFF	TGTGCCAGCAGCGTAGACGAGGGGAACACTGAAGCTTTCTTT
NA	TRBV9	TRBD1	TRBJ2-4	CASSKDPGQGGKNIQYF	TGTGCCAGCAGCAAAGACCCGGGACAGGGGGGAAAAAACATTCAGTACTTC
NA	TRBV19	TRBD1	TRBJ2-5	CASRQGETQYF	TGTGCCAGTAGACAGGGGGAGACCCAGTACTTC
NA	TRBV18	NA	TRBJ1-2	CASSPQGTNYGYTF	TGTGCCAGCTCACCCCAGGGGACTAACTATGGCTACACCTTC
NA	TRBV2	TRBD2	TRBJ2-1	CASSGGAGGEDEQFF	TGTGCCAGCAGTGGGGGAGCGGGGGGGGAGGATGAGCAGTTCTTC
NA	TRBV10-3	NA	TRBJ2-7	CAISEVQGTTYEQYF	TGTGCCATCAGTGAGGTCCAGGGGACTACCTACGAGCAGTACTTC
NA	TRBV13	NA	TRBJ2-7	CASSPYRDREQYF	TGTGCCAGCAGCCCTTACAGGGACCGGGAGCAGTACTTC
NA	TRBV18	TRBD1	TRBJ1-1	CASSRDRGTEAFF	TGTGCCAGCTCACGGGACAGGGGGACTGAAGCTTTCTTT
NA	TRBV4-2	NA	TRBJ2-6	CASSPLSLSGANVLTF	TGTGCCAGCAGCCCCTTATCTCTCTCTGGGGCCAACGTCCTGACTTTC
NA	TRBV15	TRBD1	TRBJ1-5	CATSSRQGRVGQPQHF	TGTGCCACCAGCTCCCGACAGGGTCGGGTGGGGCAGCCCCAGCATTTT
once	TRBV4-1	NA	TRBJ1-6	CASSPDRTVKSPLHF	TGCGCCAGCAGCCCGGATCGGACAGTAAAGTCACCCCTCCACTTT
NA	TRBV4-1	NA	TRBJ2-4	CASSQDQGGGGAKNIQYF	TGCGCCAGCAGCCAAGATCAAGGGGGAGGGGGAGCCAAAAACATTCAGTACTTC
NA	TRBV13	NA	TRBJ1-6	CASSLKAGESPLHF	TGTGCCAGCAGCTTAAAAGCCGGAGAGTCACCCCTCCACTTT
NA	TRBV5-8	NA	TRBJ2-1	CASSLPPAGLHNEQFF	TGTGCCAGCAGCTTGCCCCCCGCAGGCCTCCACAATGAGCAGTTCTTC
NA	TRBV6-5	NA	TRBJ1-1	CASAKEGIGTEAFF	TGTGCCAGCGCAAAAGAGGGAATCGGCACTGAAGCTTTCTTT
NA	TRBV4-1	NA	TRBJ1-2	CASSPVSSPGGYTF	TGCGCCAGCAGCCCGGTTTCTTCCCCGGGAGGCTACACCTTC
NA	TRBV5-8	NA	TRBJ1-5	CASSRALAGNQPQHF	TGTGCCAGCAGCCGAGCGCTAGCGGGCAATCAGCCCCAGCATTTT
NA	TRBV5-1	TRBD1	TRBJ1-2	CASTTGTGNYGYTF	TGCGCCAGCACTACCGGGACAGGGAACTATGGCTACACCTTC
NA	TRBV19	NA	TRBJ2-7	CASSSSIGGRRSSYEQYF	TGTGCCAGTAGTAGCTCCATTGGAGGGCGTCGGAGCTCCTACGAGCAGTACTTC
NA	TRBV9	TRBD1	TRBJ1-2	CASSVASGGGYGYTF	TGTGCCAGCAGCGTAGCCTCAGGGGGCGGCTATGGCTACACCTTC
NA	TRBV7-9	TRBD1	TRBJ2-1	CASSSEGATYNEQFF	TGTGCCAGCAGCTCTGAGGGGGCCACTTACAATGAGCAGTTCTTC
NA	TRBV9	NA	TRBJ2-2	CASSAFRGELFF	TGTGCCAGCAGCGCCTTCCGTGGGGAGCTGTTTTTT
NA	TRBV5-1	TRBD2	TRBJ2-1	CASSLLTSGGGSYNEQFF	TGCGCCAGCAGCCTGTTGACTAGCGGGGGGGGCTCCTACAATGAGCAGTTCTTC
once	TRBV25-1	TRBD1	TRBJ1-2	CASSESPAGTANYGYTF	TGTGCCAGCAGTGAATCCCCCGCCGGGACAGCAAACTATGGCTACACCTTC
NA	TRBV11-3	TRBD2	TRBJ2-3	CASSLGGGRDTQYF	TGTGCCAGCAGCTTAGGGGGGGGGAGAGATACGCAGTATTTT
NA	TRBV6-5	TRBD1	TRBJ2-2	CASRPDRVPGELFF	TGTGCCAGCAGACCGGACAGGGTCCCCGGGGAGCTGTTTTTT
NA	TRBV19	NA	TRBJ2-6	CASSAQGLGRVGANVLTF	TGTGCCAGTAGTGCGCAGGGACTGGGTAGAGTTGGGGCCAACGTCCTGACTTTC
NA	TRBV9	NA	TRBJ1-1	CASSVDVGPLTTEAFF	TGTGCCAGCAGCGTAGATGTTGGGCCCCTGACGACTGAAGCTTTCTTT
NA	TRBV14	NA	TRBJ2-2	CASSRITGFRTGELFF	TGTGCCAGCAGCCGCATTACAGGGTTCCGCACCGGGGAGCTGTTTTTT
once	TRBV6-6	NA	TRBJ1-6	CASSYGGTGNSPLHF	TGTGCCAGCAGTTACGGGGGGACGGGTAATTCACCCCTCCACTTT
NA	TRBV11-3	NA	TRBJ2-3	CASSLLGGTDQYF	TGTGCCAGCAGCTTACTGGGGGGTACAGATCAGTATTTT
NA	TRBV5-1	NA	TRBJ2-3	CASSPGAGTSTDTQYF	TGCGCCAGCAGCCCTGGGGCGGGGACTAGCACAGATACGCAGTATTTT
NA	TRBV2	TRBD1	TRBJ1-4	CASSRQGYTNEKLFF	TGTGCCAGCAGCCGACAGGGTTACACTAATGAAAAACTGTTTTTT
NA	TRBV7-9	NA	TRBJ1-1	CASSLKSASGEAFF	TGTGCCAGCAGCTTAAAGTCGGCGAGCGGTGAAGCTTTCTTT
NA	TRBV7-2	NA	TRBJ1-1	CASSLVSVGRNTEAFF	TGTGCCAGCAGCTTAGTCTCGGTTGGGAGGAACACTGAAGCTTTCTTT
NA	TRBV9	TRBD2	TRBJ2-2	CASSVGTSGREGELFF	TGTGCCAGCAGCGTCGGGACTAGCGGGCGGGAGGGGGAGCTGTTTTTT